The clone carrying this T cell receptor beta chain was seen repeatedly, ten times or more. Antigen specificity is unknown. These data originate in a study of immune heterogeneity within non-small cell lung tumors. Template material for each sample was 500 to 600 ng of bulk tumor genomic DNA. Several biopsies were collected from each primary tumor during surgery. They were spaced as far apart as possible within the tumor mass. Curative surgery was performed on patients who had untreated, newly diagnosed non-small cell lung cancer. A total of more than twelve patients with newly diagnosed non-small cell lung cancer, all of whom were undergoing surgery with curative intent, made up the donors. General study results and limits: Local T-cell clonality tracked local tumor mutational burden; the correlation was moderate but significant (R about 0.37). Some T-cell receptor beta clonotypes occurred at high frequency. These high-frequency clonotypes were largely distinct between individual patients. Identical dominant CDR3 beta clonotypes were found recurring across a patient's tumor sites, along with site-unique high-frequency clones.

In germline, CDR1 is MGHRA, CDR2 YSYEKL. V was pared by 0 bases and J by 3 bases, with 9 bases between. The CDR3 covers 15 residues. The TCR beta CDR3 region was amplified by multiplex PCR employing 32 V and 13 J primers. TCRdb ran MiXCR on the multiplex PCR reads and lists one entry per CDR3 protein. This sample has around 15,000 distinct CDR3 sequences; under 35% occur once, and the top ten carry about 16%. Sequencing was done on a sample of lung tumor tissue. This TCR derives from a woman aged 50 to 65 with non-small cell lung cancer. The V and J genes are TRBV4-1 and TRBJ1-5; weak D call: TRBD1 (5 bases). The CDR3 bases are TGCGCCAGCAGCCAAGAAGGGGTTCCCAATCAGCCCCAGCATTTT. It codes for CASSQEGVPNQPQHF.